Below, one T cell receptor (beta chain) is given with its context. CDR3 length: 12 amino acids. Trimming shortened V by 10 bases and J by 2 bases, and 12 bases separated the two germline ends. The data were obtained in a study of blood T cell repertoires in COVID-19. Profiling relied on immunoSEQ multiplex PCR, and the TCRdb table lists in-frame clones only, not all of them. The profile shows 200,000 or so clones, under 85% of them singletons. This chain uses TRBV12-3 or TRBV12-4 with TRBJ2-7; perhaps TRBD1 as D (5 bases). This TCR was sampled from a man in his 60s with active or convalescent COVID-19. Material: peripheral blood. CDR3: CATRRGTYEQYF. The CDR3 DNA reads TGTGCCACCCGAAGGGGCACCTACGAGCAGTACTTC.